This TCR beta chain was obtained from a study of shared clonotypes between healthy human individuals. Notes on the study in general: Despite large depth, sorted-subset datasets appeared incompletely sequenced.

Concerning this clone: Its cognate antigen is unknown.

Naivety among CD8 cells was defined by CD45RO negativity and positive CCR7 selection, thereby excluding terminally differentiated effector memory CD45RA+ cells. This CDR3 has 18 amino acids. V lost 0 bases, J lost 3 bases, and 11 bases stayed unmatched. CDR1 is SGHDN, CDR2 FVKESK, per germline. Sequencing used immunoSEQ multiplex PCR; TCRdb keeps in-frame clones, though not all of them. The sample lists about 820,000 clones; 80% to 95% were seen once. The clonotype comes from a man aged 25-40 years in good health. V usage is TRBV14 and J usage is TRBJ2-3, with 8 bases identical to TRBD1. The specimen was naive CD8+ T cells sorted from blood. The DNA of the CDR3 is TGTGCCAGCAGCCAAGATGAGTTTGCAGGGGGCATGACAGATACGCAGTATTTT. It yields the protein CASSQDEFAGGMTDTQYF.